The 3 T cell receptor beta chains presented below share a single source sample, sequenced in a study of T cells after posttransplantation cyclophosphamide. Clones were read by immunoSEQ multiplex PCR, and TCRdb kept only the in-frame ones, dropping some. The table has several thousand clones, roughly four fifths seen once. Cyclophosphamide on days +3 and +4 followed busulfan-fludarabine conditioning and a marrow graft. Source: CD8+ T cells sorted from PBMCs, taken around 1,300 days after allogeneic stem cell transplant with posttransplant cyclophosphamide. These TCRs come from a female patient in her fifties who received an allogeneic stem cell transplant from a related donor, was CMV-positive, and had no GVHD. Part of the T cells may come from the graft donor.

This clone occurred once. This chain uses TRBV2 with TRBJ2-7; TRBD1 matches at 7 bases. The CDR3 runs to 14 residues. Germline V gene sequence: CDR1 SNHLY, CDR2 FYNNEI. The ends lost 8 bases at V and 3 bases at J; junction bases unmatched: 10. The CDR3 is CASWGQPIYYEQYF. The CDR3 coding sequence is TGTGCCAGCTGGGGACAGCCCATTTACTACGAGCAGTACTTC.

The CDR3 DNA reads as TGTGCCAGCAGCTTGGGGAGTACTAGCACAGATACGCAGTATTTT. It encodes CASSLGSTSTDTQYF. The chain carries TRBV5-5 and TRBJ2-3; D not certain. Germline values: CDR1 SGHKS, CDR2 YYEKEE (reference sequence). The CDR3 has 15 residues. V was shortened by 0 bases and J by 0 bases, with 8 bases between the two germline ends.

CDR3 nucleotide sequence: TGTGCCAGCGGCTCAGGGTGGGCCACTGAAGCTTTCTTT. Translated: CASGSGWATEAFF. The chain recombines TRBV27 with TRBJ1-1; tentative D call: TRBD1 (5 bases). Trimming left V 8 bases short and J 4 bases short, with 14 bases between. Germline V gene data show CDR1 as MNHEY and CDR2 as SMNVEV (reference sequence). This CDR3 spans 13 amino acids.